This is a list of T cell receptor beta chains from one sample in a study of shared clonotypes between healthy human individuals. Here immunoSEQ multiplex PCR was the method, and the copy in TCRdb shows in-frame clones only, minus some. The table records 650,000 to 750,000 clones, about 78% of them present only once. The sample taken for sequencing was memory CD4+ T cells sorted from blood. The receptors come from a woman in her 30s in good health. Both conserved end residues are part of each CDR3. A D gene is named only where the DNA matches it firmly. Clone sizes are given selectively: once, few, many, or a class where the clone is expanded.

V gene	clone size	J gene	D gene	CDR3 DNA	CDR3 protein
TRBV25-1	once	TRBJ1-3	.	TGTGCCAGCAGTGAGAGGACAGCCGGAAACACCATATATTTT	CASSERTAGNTIYF
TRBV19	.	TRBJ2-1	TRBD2	TGTGCCAGTAGTAAGCGGGAAAGCTCCTACAATGAGCAGTTCTTC	CASSKRESSYNEQFF
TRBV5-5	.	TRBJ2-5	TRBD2	TGTGCCAGCAGCCTCACTAGCGGGAGGGCCGGGGTGGAGACCCAGTACTTC	CASSLTSGRAGVETQYF
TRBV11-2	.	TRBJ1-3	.	TGTGCCAGCAGCTTAGGTCCAGGGGTCTCTGGAAACACCATATATTTT	CASSLGPGVSGNTIYF
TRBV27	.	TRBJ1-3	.	TGTGCCAGCCGAAGTGGGGCGGGAAACACCATATATTTT	CASRSGAGNTIYF
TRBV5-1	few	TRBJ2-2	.	TGCGCCAGCAGCTTGGACGGCACCGGGGAGCTGTTTTTT	CASSLDGTGELFF
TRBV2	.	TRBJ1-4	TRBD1	TGTGCCAGCAGGCCGACAGGGCCTGAAAAACTGTTTTTT	CASRPTGPEKLFF
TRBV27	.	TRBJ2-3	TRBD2	TGTGCCAGCAGGACTAGCGGCACAGATACGCAGTATTTT	CASRTSGTDTQYF
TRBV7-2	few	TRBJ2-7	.	TGTGCCAGCAGCACGGGGGACAGCTACTACGAGCAGTACTTC	CASSTGDSYYEQYF
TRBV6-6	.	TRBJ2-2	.	TGTGCCGCCTGGCCGGGCCCAACGAACACCGGGGAGCTGTTTTTT	CAAWPGPTNTGELFF
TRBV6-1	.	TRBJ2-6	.	TGTGCCAGCAAAGATGGGGCTGGGGCCAACGTCCTGACTTTC	CASKDGAGANVLTF
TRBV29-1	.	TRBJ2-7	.	TGCAGCGTCGGGGGACAGTCCCTCTACGAGCAGTACTTC	CSVGGQSLYEQYF
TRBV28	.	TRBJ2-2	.	TGTGCCAGCATGGGCAGCCACACCGGGGAGCTGTTTTTT	CASMGSHTGELFF
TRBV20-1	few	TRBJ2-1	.	TGCAGTGCTGTCGGGGAGTTCTTC	CSAVGEFF
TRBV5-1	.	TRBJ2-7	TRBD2	TGCGCCAGCAGCTGGGCGGGAGGGGAAATAGACGAGCAGTACTTC	CASSWAGGEIDEQYF
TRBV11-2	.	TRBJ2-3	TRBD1	TGTGCCAGCAGCTTAGGACAGGGCACCACTTCCACAGATACGCAGTATTTT	CASSLGQGTTSTDTQYF
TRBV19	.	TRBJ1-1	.	TGTGCCAGTAGTATACAGGCTTACACTGAAGCTTTCTTT	CASSIQAYTEAFF
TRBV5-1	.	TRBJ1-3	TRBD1	TGCGCCAGCAGTTACGGGACAGGGGGAAACACCATATATTTT	CASSYGTGGNTIYF
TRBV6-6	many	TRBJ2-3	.	TGTGCCAGCAGTTACACCACAGATACGCAGTATTTT	CASSYTTDTQYF
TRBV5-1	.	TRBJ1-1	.	TGCGCCAGCAGCTTGGAGGCCACTGAAGCTTTCTTT	CASSLEATEAFF
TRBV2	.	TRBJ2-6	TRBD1	TGTGCCAGCAGGGGACAGATATTCTCTGGGGCCAACGTCCTGACTTTC	CASRGQIFSGANVLTF
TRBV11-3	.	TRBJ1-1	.	TGTGCCAGCAGCTTAGATGCAGGAAACACTGAAGCTTTCTTT	CASSLDAGNTEAFF
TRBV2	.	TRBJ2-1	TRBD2	TGTGCCAGCAGTGCCGCGTGGGCGGGAGGGATCGATGAGCAGTTCTTC	CASSAAWAGGIDEQFF
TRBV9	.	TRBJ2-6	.	TGTGCCAGCTCCCAGAGGGGCCCCCCCAACGTCCTGACTTTC	CASSQRGPPNVLTF
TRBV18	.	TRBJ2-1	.	TGTGCCAGCTCACCTCTTCAAGGGGGGGCCAATGAGCAGTTCTTC	CASSPLQGGANEQFF
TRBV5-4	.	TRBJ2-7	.	TGTGCCGTGTCGGAGGAACCGGACGGTTCTTGGGACTTC	CAVSEEPDGSWDF
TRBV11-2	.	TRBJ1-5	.	TGTGCCAGCAGCGCCGGCAGGGTAGGGCAGCCCCAGCATTTT	CASSAGRVGQPQHF
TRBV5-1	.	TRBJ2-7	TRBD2	TGCGCCAGCAGCACAGGACTAGCGGGCGGCTCCTACGAGCAGTACTTC	CASSTGLAGGSYEQYF
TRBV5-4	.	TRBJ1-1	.	TGTGCCAGCAGCTTGGACGGAATGAACACTGAAGCTTTCTTT	CASSLDGMNTEAFF
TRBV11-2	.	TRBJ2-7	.	TGTGCCAGCAGCTTTTATATCTCTAGCGACTCCTACGAGCAGTACTTC	CASSFYISSDSYEQYF
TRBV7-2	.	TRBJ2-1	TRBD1	TGTGCCAGCAGCTCCGGTGGGACAGGGGCTTACAATGAGCAGTTCTTC	CASSSGGTGAYNEQFF
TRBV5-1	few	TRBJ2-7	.	TGCGCCAGCAGCTTGGGGTCAGGAGCCTACGAGCAGTACTTC	CASSLGSGAYEQYF
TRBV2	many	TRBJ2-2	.	TGTGCCAGCAGTCGCGGGGGCCTAAACACCGGGGAGCTGTTTTTT	CASSRGGLNTGELFF
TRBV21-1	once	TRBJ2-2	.	TGTGCCAGCAGCAAAGTTGCCCGGGCCGGGGAGCTGTTTTTT	CASSKVARAGELFF
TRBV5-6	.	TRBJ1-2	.	TGTGCCAGCAGCCCAGGACAGACCTATGGCTACACCTTC	CASSPGQTYGYTF
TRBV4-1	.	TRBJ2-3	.	TGCGCCAGCAGCCAGAATTGGCGGACCTACACAGATACGCAGTATTTT	CASSQNWRTYTDTQYF
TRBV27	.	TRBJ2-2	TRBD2	TGTGCCAGCAGTCCTAGCGGGATTAACACCGGGGAGCTGTTTTTT	CASSPSGINTGELFF
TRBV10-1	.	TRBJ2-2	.	TGCGCCAGCAGCCTTGCAACCGGGGAGCTGTTTTTT	CASSLATGELFF
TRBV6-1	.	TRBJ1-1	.	TGTGCCAGCAGTGGGGGGTGGTCCACTGAAGCTTTCTTT	CASSGGWSTEAFF
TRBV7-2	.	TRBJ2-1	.	TGTGCCAGCAGCTACCCAGGGGTATACAATGAGCAGTTCTTC	CASSYPGVYNEQFF
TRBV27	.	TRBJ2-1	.	TGTGCCAGCAGTTTATCGCAAGGGCGGGCTAGCTCCTACAATGAGCAGTTCTTC	CASSLSQGRASSYNEQFF
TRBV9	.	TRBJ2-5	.	TGTGCCAGCAGCAAGAGCCCAGCGGAGGAGACCCAGTACTTC	CASSKSPAEETQYF
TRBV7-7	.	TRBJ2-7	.	TGTGCCAGCAGTGTGGGGCCCCCCCGGTCCTACGAGCAGTACTTC	CASSVGPPRSYEQYF
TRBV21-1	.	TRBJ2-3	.	TGTGCCAGCAGCCCGGGGGGGAGAAATACGCAGTATTTT	CASSPGGRNTQYF
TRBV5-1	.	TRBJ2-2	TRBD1	TGCGCCAGCAGCTGGACAGGGGATTTGGACACCGGGGAGCTGTTTTTT	CASSWTGDLDTGELFF
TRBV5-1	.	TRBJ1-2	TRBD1	TGCGCCAGCAGCCGACAGGGAGGAGACTATGGCTACACCTTC	CASSRQGGDYGYTF
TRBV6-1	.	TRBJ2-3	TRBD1	TGTGCCAGCAGTGAAAGCAGGGGGCGCGGCACAGATACGCAGTATTTT	CASSESRGRGTDTQYF
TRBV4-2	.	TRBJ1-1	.	TGTGCCAGCAGCCAAGATTGGGAGGGGAATGGAGCTTTCTTT	CASSQDWEGNGAFF